This T cell receptor beta chain was captured in a study of blood T cells in healthy people across ages. Combining a sample-barcoded 5' primer with a J-beta primer mix, a second PCR ran for roughly 7 to 12 cycles. TCRdb reprocessed the 5' RACE reads via MiXCR and lists one record per CDR3 protein. In the table there are roughly 1,700,000 distinct CDR3 sequences, approximately 28% of which are singletons. The length of the CDR3 is 15 residues. Germline-derived CDR1 and CDR2 are SGHTA and FQGNSA. As regards this clonotype: What it binds is unknown. One end of the junction is discordant with germline, which a read error may explain.

Study-level points and caveats: Unsorted PBMCs blocked a conclusive comparison of naive and antigen-experienced cells.

PBMCs were isolated at a quantity of at least 6 million per sample. The origin of this receptor is a woman in her 30s in good health. This rearrangement joins TRBV7-2 to TRBJ2-2; D could derive from TRBD1 or TRBD2 (6 bases each). Sequencing input: blood. CDR3: CASSLGGGNTGELFF. The CDR3, as DNA: TGTGCCAGCAGTTTAGGAGGGGGGAACACCGGGGAGCTGTTTTTT.